This T cell receptor (beta chain) was sequenced for a study of T cell repertoires in cytomegalovirus infection. The CDR3 length is 18 residues. V lost 2 bases and J lost 3; bases outside the gene matches: 12. Germline CDR1 is LGHNA and CDR2 is YSLEER. MiXCR, run by TCRdb on the reads, gives a single entry per CDR3 protein. The sample lists a few hundred thousand distinct CDR3 sequences; around 27% were seen once. This TCR came from a human donor in good health (CMV status not recorded). Some clones in this sample may be carry-over from other donors' samples. The sequencing input was PBMCs. The chain recombines TRBV4-3 with TRBJ2-1, with TRBD2 matching over 8 bases. CDR3 bases: TGCGCCAGCAGCCAATCGGTCGGTAGCGGGAAGATCTACAATGAGCAGTTCTTC. It yields the protein CASSQSVGSGKIYNEQFF.